The 32 T cell receptor beta chains given below trace back to one sample, sequenced in a study of response to subunit inactivated influenza vaccine. TCRdb re-called the RT-PCR reads with MiXCR, one entry per CDR3 protein. Among more than 450,000 distinct CDR3 sequences listed, approximately 12% were seen once. The material was PBMCs from blood, obtained on the day of vaccination. The source of these receptors is a man aged 50 to 60 who received an inactivated influenza vaccine.

This clonotype was found many times. The chain employs TRBV12-3 or TRBV12-4 and TRBJ1-2; D call uncertain. Trimming took 6 bases from V and 2 from J, leaving 13 bases between them. The CDR3 has 14 amino acids. CDR3 in DNA: TGTGCCAGCAGCCGGACGGCCTCAAACTATGGCTACACCTTC. This translates into CASSRTASNYGYTF.

This clonotype appeared a few times. The rearrangement joins TRBV20-1 to TRBJ2-2; TRBD2 matches 15 bases. From germline, CDR1 is DFQATT and CDR2 SNEGSKA (reference sequence). J was trimmed by 6 bases and V by 3 bases; bases with no gene match: 5. This CDR3 is 16 amino acids long. The CDR3 DNA sequence: TGCAGTGCTAGGGCCGGGACTAGCGGGAGGTCCGGGGAGCTGTTTTTT. Translation: CSARAGTSGRSGELFF.

The chain employs TRBV12-3 or TRBV12-4 and TRBJ1-2; 7 bases agree with TRBD1. CDR3 length: 12 residues. Trimming cost V 8 bases and J 7 bases; bases outside gene matches: 7. The DNA of the CDR3 is TGTGCCAGCTGGGAGGGGGCGCGTGGCTACACCTTC. Translation: CASWEGARGYTF.

The table lists this clonotype with a few counts. The chain's CDR3 is CASSLGRVKVADTQYF. The CDR3 nucleotides read TGTGCCAGCAGCTTAGGCCGCGTGAAAGTGGCAGATACGCAGTATTTT. This chain joins TRBV7-2 and TRBJ2-3; D remains unclear. CDR1 and CDR2 from the germline V gene are SGHTA and FQGNSA. The CDR3 runs 16 residues. Trimming took off 1 base at V and 4 bases at J, with 15 bases between the two ends.

The CDR3 protein is CSASSSGGNNEQFF. The CDR3 DNA follows: TGCAGTGCTAGCTCTAGCGGGGGGAACAATGAGCAGTTCTTC. The chain is built from TRBV20-1 and TRBJ2-1; TRBD2 agrees at 11 bases. J gave up 5 bases and V 3 bases, and 3 bases lay outside the gene matches. Germline V CDR1 and CDR2: DFQATT, SNEGSKA (reference sequence). CDR3 length equals 14 residues.

The V call is TRBV13, the J call TRBJ2-2; D call uncertain. The length of the CDR3 is 16 residues. V lost 2 bases and J lost 1, with 11 bases in between. Germline CDR1 reads PRHDT; CDR2 reads FYEKMQ (reference sequence). In DNA, the CDR3 is TGTGCCAGCAGCTTATCTCTGATGGTGAACACCGGGGAGCTGTTTTTT. Residues: CASSLSLMVNTGELFF.

There are a few counts of this clonotype. The genes are TRBV28 and TRBJ1-2; D unclear. The germline V and J ends were trimmed by 6 bases and 0 bases, with 11 bases remaining between them. The CDR3 loop spans 14 amino acids. From germline, CDR1 is MDHEN and CDR2 SYDVKM. This CDR3 is CASSLGVPNYGYTF. CDR3 DNA sequence: TGTGCCAGCAGCCTCGGAGTTCCTAACTATGGCTACACCTTC.

In this sample, this clonotype turned up a few times. The J gene is TRBJ2-1, the V gene TRBV6-4; TRBD2 aligns across 9 bases. CDR1 and CDR2 (germline): MRHNA, SNTAGT. The CDR3 has 16 residues. The V gene end was trimmed by 5 bases and the J gene end by 2 bases; junction bases not matched to a gene: 7. CDR3 sequence: CASSSLAGATYNEQFF. For the CDR3, the DNA is TGTGCCAGCAGTTCCTTAGCGGGAGCCACCTACAATGAGCAGTTCTTC.

This clonotype has a handful of counts. The V and J genes are TRBV7-9 and TRBJ2-5, with TRBD1 matching over 7 bases. V shed 5 bases and J 2 bases; nucleotides not matched to a gene: 2. Looked up from germline, CDR1 is SEHNR and CDR2 is FQNEAQ (reference sequence). This CDR3 has 13 amino acids. The CDR3 DNA follows: TGTGCCAGCAGCAAGGGACAGCAAGAGACCCAGTACTTC. It specifies CASSKGQQETQYF.

This clonotype has more than one count but fewer than ten. V and J are TRBV7-2 and TRBJ2-3, with D unresolved. The CDR3 contains 13 residues. The ends were cut back, 3 bases at V and 2 bases at J, with 6 bases in the middle. The V gene's germline CDR1 is SGHTA and CDR2 FQGNSA. CDR3 in amino acids: CASSFAVTDTQYF. Written as DNA, the CDR3 is TGTGCCAGCAGCTTTGCCGTCACAGATACGCAGTATTTT.

This chain links TRBV5-1 with TRBJ2-1, with 10 bases aligning to TRBD1. The CDR3 contains 15 residues. J gave up 7 bases and V 0 bases, and 4 bases lay outside the gene matches. Germline lookup yields CDR1 SGHRS and CDR2 YFSETQ. In DNA form, the CDR3 reads TGCGCCAGCAGCTTGGGACAGGGGGCTAGAAATGAGCAGTTCTTC. Its translation: CASSLGQGARNEQFF.

This chain links TRBV7-9 with TRBJ2-3; a weak D match, TRBD1 (5 bases). Per the germline V gene, CDR1 is SEHNR and CDR2 is FQNEAQ (reference sequence). The CDR3 has 16 residues. Trimming removed 5 bases from V and 2 bases from J, with 17 bases in between. CDR3 sequence: CASSPKPGQLTDTQYF. CDR3 sequence (DNA): TGTGCCAGCAGCCCAAAACCAGGACAACTCACAGATACGCAGTATTTT.

In its sample, this clonotype was seen a few times. The genes are TRBV6-1 and TRBJ2-6; tentative D call: TRBD1 (5 bases). Germline V gene lookup returns CDR1 MNHNS and CDR2 SASEGT. The CDR3 sequence is 16 residues long. The V end was cut by 7 bases, the J end by 5 bases, with 18 bases between. CDR3 protein: CASIGAITLWANVLTF. The CDR3 DNA reads as TGTGCCAGCATAGGGGCCATCACTCTATGGGCCAACGTCCTGACTTTC.

Of note for this clonotype: This may be a read error, as it is one base from a much larger clone. The rearrangement links TRBV6-1 to TRBJ2-3; TRBD2 aligns across 14 bases. The length of the CDR3 is 14 residues. The V gene's germline CDR1 is MNHNS and CDR2 SASEGT. The ends lost 8 bases at V and 9 bases at J; junction bases unmatched: 7. The CDR3 DNA reads as TGTGCCAGCGGAACCGGGACTAGCGGGGGCACGCAGTATTTT. Translating it yields CASGTGTSGGTQYF.

This sequence joins TRBV7-2 and TRBJ2-5, with 13 positions matching TRBD2. CDR3 size: 17 residues. From germline, CDR1 is SGHTA and CDR2 FQGNSA. With 3 bases clipped from V and 7 bases from J, the junction kept 11 bases outside the gene matches. The CDR3 sequence is CASSFPRLAGGRGTQYF. Written as DNA, the CDR3 is TGTGCCAGCAGCTTCCCCCGACTAGCGGGAGGCCGGGGGACCCAGTACTTC.

This clonotype was counted between two and nine times. The rearrangement joins TRBV7-9 to TRBJ1-1, with 7 bases matching TRBD1. The CDR3 length is 16 residues. CDR1 and CDR2 from the germline V gene are SEHNR and FQNEAQ (reference sequence). With 5 bases clipped from V and 1 base from J, the junction kept 10 bases outside the gene matches. CDR3 coding DNA: TGTGCCAGCAGCCACAGGGGCAGGGGCCCGAACACTGAAGCTTTCTTT. As protein: CASSHRGRGPNTEAFF.

The genes are TRBV5-1 and TRBJ1-1; no firm D call. Germline CDR1 is SGHRS and CDR2 is YFSETQ. This CDR3 has 13 amino acids. V gave up 6 bases and J gave up 2 bases, with 11 bases separating them. The CDR3 DNA is TGCGCCAGCAATCGGGCAGATAACACTGAAGCTTTCTTT. Its protein is CASNRADNTEAFF.

This clonotype was observed a handful of times. The V call is TRBV5-1, the J call TRBJ2-7, with a tentative D call TRBD2 (6 bases). The V end was cut by 4 bases, the J end by 4 bases, with 12 bases between. In germline, CDR1 is SGHRS, CDR2 YFSETQ. There are 13 residues in the CDR3. The DNA of the CDR3 is TGCGCCAGCAGCATCGGGACTCGTTACGAGCAGTACTTC. It is translated as CASSIGTRYEQYF. The variable domain in full, with the rest retrieved from reference TRBV5-1 and TRBJ2-7, is KAGVTQTPRYLIKTRGQQVTLSCSPISGHRSVSWYQQTPGQGLQFLFEYFSETQRNKGNFPGRFSGRQFSNSRSEMNVSTLELGDSALYLCASSIGTRYEQYFGPGTRLTVT.

Many counts were recorded for this clonotype. The V gene is TRBV15, the J gene TRBJ2-1, with D tentatively TRBD2 (5 bases). CDR1 LNHNV and CDR2 YYDKDF come from the germline V gene (reference sequence). The V gene lost 0 bases and the J gene lost 14 bases, with 14 bases spanning the gap. The CDR3 loop spans 13 amino acids. The CDR3 loop is CATSRDLWGEKFF. The DNA of the CDR3 is TGTGCCACCAGCAGAGATCTCTGGGGAGAGAAGTTCTTC.

V is TRBV5-1 and J is TRBJ1-4; D is perhaps TRBD1 (5 bases). V lost 4 bases to trimming and J lost 10 bases, with 20 bases between them. This CDR3 has 15 amino acids. The germline V gene has CDR1 SGHRS and CDR2 YFSETQ. For the CDR3, the DNA is TGCGCCAGCAGCGAAGGGACGGTGGAAAAAGGAAAACTGTTTTTT. Translating it yields CASSEGTVEKGKLFF.

A word on this clonotype: Germline is not matched at one junction end, which may reflect a read error. V usage is TRBV7-7 and J usage is TRBJ2-2, with 12 bases that match TRBD1. Germline assignment: CDR1 SSHAT and CDR2 FNYEAQ (reference sequence). The CDR3 runs 15 residues. CDR3 bases: TGTGCTAGCAGCCCGGGGACAGGGGGCCCCGGGGAGCTGTTTTTT. Protein product: CASSPGTGGPGELFF.

The table lists this clonotype with a few counts. This chain joins TRBV6-1 and TRBJ2-2, with 9 bases identical to TRBD2. Unmatched junction bases numbered 7, after V lost 6 bases and J lost 5 bases. This CDR3 comprises 15 residues. Looked up from germline, CDR1 is MNHNS and CDR2 is SASEGT. The CDR3 region has the DNA TGTGCCAGCAGATTGCGGGGGGGCCCGACCGGGGAGCTGTTTTTT. It is translated as CASRLRGGPTGELFF.

V is TRBV7-2 and J is TRBJ1-3; D uncertain. The V gene lost 1 base and the J gene lost 9 bases, with 7 bases spanning the gap. CDR3 size: 12 residues. Germline lookup yields CDR1 SGHTA and CDR2 FQGNSA. CDR3 sequence reads: CASSLEAGTIYF. CDR3 in DNA: TGTGCCAGCAGCTTAGAGGCAGGCACCATATATTTT.

This clonotype came up a few times. The rearrangement uses TRBV11-2 and TRBJ2-7; TRBD1 might be the D (5 bases). CDR3 length: 13 residues. Germline-derived CDR1 and CDR2 are SGHAT and FQNNGV. The V end lost 1 base, the J end lost 7 bases, and 11 bases lay between the germline ends. CDR3 protein: CASSLGRVEEQYF. CDR3 sequence (DNA): TGTGCCAGCAGCTTAGGCAGGGTAGAAGAGCAGTACTTC.

The rearrangement links TRBV5-1 to TRBJ2-1; D remains ambiguous. The CDR3 covers 14 residues. Germline-derived CDR1 and CDR2 are SGHRS and YFSETQ. Deletions cut 0 bases from V and 2 bases from J, with 6 bases between. CDR3 loop: CASSLETTYNEQFF. The DNA of the CDR3 is TGCGCCAGCAGCTTGGAGACGACCTACAATGAGCAGTTCTTC.

The chain joins TRBV18 to TRBJ2-1; D remains unclear. This CDR3 has 14 amino acids. Trimming pared 1 base from V and 3 bases from J, leaving 7 bases between. Per germline, CDR1 KGHSH and CDR2 LQKENI. CDR3 in DNA: TGTGCCAGCTCACCACGTTCAGGCTACAATGAGCAGTTCTTC. Translating it yields CASSPRSGYNEQFF. The whole variable domain, filled in from reference TRBV18 and TRBJ2-1, reads NAGVMQNPRHLVRRRGQEARLRCSPMKGHSHVYWYRQLPEEGLKFMVYLQKENIIDESGMPKERFSAEFPKEGPSILRIQQVVRGDSAAYFCASSPRSGYNEQFFGPGTRLTVL.

The chain combines TRBV15 with TRBJ2-1; possibly TRBD2 for D (6 bases). With 2 bases removed from V and 8 bases from J, the gap between germline ends came to 10 bases. CDR3 length: 13 amino acids. Germline loops: CDR1 LNHNV, CDR2 YYDKDF (reference sequence). The CDR3 DNA reads as TGTGCCACCAGCAGATTGGGAGGCTATGAGCAGTTCTTC. It translates to CATSRLGGYEQFF.

Details on this clonotype: A junction end diverges from the germline sequence, so it may reflect a read error. The chain is built from TRBV2 and TRBJ2-3; possible D gene TRBD1, 5 bases. The CDR3 sequence is 13 residues long. Germline V gene data show CDR1 as SNHLY and CDR2 as FYNNEI. The CDR3 protein is CASSGVHTGTQYF. The CDR3 bases are TGTGCCAGCAGTGGGGTCCACACAGGTACGCAGTATTTT.

The genes are TRBV27 and TRBJ2-2; D unresolved. The germline V and J ends were trimmed by 3 bases and 4 bases, with 6 bases remaining between them. The CDR3 has 13 residues. Germline V lookup: CDR1 MNHEY, CDR2 SMNVEV (reference sequence). The CDR3 coding sequence is TGTGCCAGCAGTTTTCAGACCACCGGGGAGCTGTTTTTT. Translation: CASSFQTTGELFF.

This clonotype appeared a few times. The chain recombines TRBV7-2 with TRBJ2-2; 7 positions match TRBD2. Germline V gene lookup returns CDR1 SGHTA and CDR2 FQGNSA. With 5 bases clipped from V and 6 bases from J, the junction kept 9 bases outside the gene matches. This CDR3 has 15 amino acids. The CDR3 protein is CASSPTWGGAGELFF. The CDR3 DNA reads as TGTGCCAGCAGCCCGACCTGGGGGGGGGCCGGGGAGCTGTTTTTT.

The sample holds a few counts of this clonotype. V and J are TRBV29-1 and TRBJ2-3; 10 nucleotides match TRBD1. V trimming: 2 bases; J trimming: 3 bases; junction bases outside the gene matches: 5. Germline V CDR1 and CDR2: SQVTM, ANQGSEA. The CDR3 loop spans 15 amino acids. CDR3 DNA: TGCAGCGTTGAAATCTGGACAGGGGGGACAGATACGCAGTATTTT. Protein product: CSVEIWTGGTDTQYF.

The table lists this clonotype with a few counts. This rearrangement joins TRBV12-3 or TRBV12-4 to TRBJ1-2, with D unclear. The CDR3 spans 12 residues. Deletions cut 5 bases from V and 3 bases from J, with 7 bases between. This CDR3 is CASSTRHYGYTF. The CDR3 bases are TGTGCCAGCAGTACAAGACACTATGGCTACACCTTC.